This TCR beta chain originates from a study of blood T cell repertoires in COVID-19. Study details: COVID-19 samples, acute and convalescent, were from the United States, Italy and Spain. In each case, the material was cDNA or gDNA derived from T cells, B-cell-depleted T cells, or PBMCs.

The authors' processing: Estimated nucleated cell counts came from reference gene primer amplification. Here immunoSEQ multiplex PCR was the method, and the copy in TCRdb shows in-frame clones only, minus some. D and trimming were read from the DNA, whereas the V and J calls and clone size are those reported in that table. The table has roughly 180,000 clones, roughly 80% seen once. V dropped 7 bases and J dropped 0 bases, with 18 bases sitting between them. Germline CDR1 and CDR2: MDHEN and SYDVKM. This CDR3 contains 16 residues. The sample taken for sequencing was peripheral blood. This chain links TRBV28 with TRBJ1-1, with a tentative D call TRBD1 (5 bases). The source is a woman aged 25 to 39 with acute or convalescent COVID-19. The CDR3: CASTPGLRLMNTEAFF. CDR3 DNA sequence: TGTGCCAGCACCCCGGGACTTCGCCTTATGAACACTGAAGCTTTCTTT.